The entry that follows covers one TCR beta chain sequence. Its target is unknown. This record belongs to a study of regulatory T cells in long-lasting Graves disease. General study results and limits: TRBV28, TRBJ1-2 and TRBJ2-5 were segments that persistent disease favored.

Stated time point: newly diagnosed GD, antithyroid drugs for less than 3 months. TCR sequences were obtained from RNA taken from PBMCs. American Thyroid Association guidelines defined Graves' disease diagnosis. Germline V gives CDR1 SGHDN, CDR2 FVKESK. The CDR3 has 15 residues. The trim removed 1 base at V and 6 bases at J, leaving 9 bases unmatched. Arm-PCR with iRepertoire HTBI primers amplified the CDR3 regions for these TCR beta libraries. TCRdb re-called the multiplex PCR reads through MiXCR, storing one row per CDR3 protein. Counted here are some 450,000 distinct CDR3 sequences, 15% to 20% occurring once; the ten biggest clones make up over 8.5%. The same sample was also studied in work on T cells in Graves' hyperthyroidism and ophthalmopathy. That publication notes: Each diagnosis was grounded in clinical symptoms, serum thyroxine and TRAb, thyroid ultrasound, and orbital computed tomography. Blood also contained most expanded thyroid clonotypes above 0.001.

This chain joins TRBV14 and TRBJ2-7; 7 bases line up with TRBD2. The TCR comes from a woman in her 30s with Graves disease. The input for sequencing was peripheral blood mononuclear cells (PBMCs), taken at new diagnosis, from a patient treated with antithyroid drugs. The CDR3 spells CASSQGEGLIVEQYF. The CDR3 coding sequence is TGTGCCAGCAGCCAAGGGGAGGGATTGATCGTCGAGCAGTACTTC.